The clone carrying this TCR beta chain was counted once. Its specificity is unknown. This record comes from a study of T cell responses to AZD1222 COVID-19 vaccine. Study in general: The analysis combined second doses at about 4 or about 12 weeks.

Study results and limitations: Rises in breadth and depth of Spike-specific TCRs came after two AZD1222 doses.

Here immunoSEQ multiplex PCR was the method, and the copy in TCRdb shows in-frame clones only, minus some. The sample carries some 170,000 clones, approximately 90% recorded once. The source material was peripheral blood, sampled on day 0 of AZD1222 vaccination. The clonotype was recovered from an adult in good health.

This CDR3 is CASSPQGPSSGNTIYF. The CDR3 nucleotides read TGTGCCAGCTCACCCCAGGGCCCGAGCTCTGGAAACACCATATATTTT. The V call is TRBV18, the J call TRBJ1-3; a possible D gene is TRBD1 (5 bases). Trimming stripped 3 bases from V and 0 bases from J, with 12 bases between. Germline V gene lookup returns CDR1 KGHSH and CDR2 LQKENI. This CDR3 has 16 residues.